One and the same sample provided the 30 T cell receptor beta chains below, sequenced in a study of cytomegalovirus exposure and HLA in healthy donors. TCRdb's table, derived via immunoSEQ multiplex PCR, lists solely in-frame clones and lacks some. The sample has almost 200,000 clones, about three quarters seen once. Sequencing input: PBMCs. These receptors all stem from a woman aged 30 to 39 in good health and CMV-seronegative.

The CDR3 loop reads CASSAAGGTNQPQHF. Written as DNA, the CDR3 is TGTGCCAGCAGCGCCGCAGGGGGCACCAATCAGCCCCAGCATTTT. The chain carries TRBV9 and TRBJ1-5; 8 nucleotides agree with TRBD1. V shed 3 bases, J shed 3 bases, and the junction held 5 bases outside the gene matches. Germline V gene sequence: CDR1 SGDLS, CDR2 YYNGEE. The CDR3 runs 15 residues.

This clone was detected a few times. The V gene is TRBV5-1, the J gene TRBJ2-7; 11 nucleotides align to TRBD2. CDR3 length: 17 residues. Germline CDR1 reads SGHRS; CDR2 reads YFSETQ. Unmatched junction bases numbered 14, after V lost 2 bases and J lost 7 bases. The CDR3: CASSFGLLAGGPGEQYF. DNA for the CDR3: TGCGCCAGCAGCTTCGGCCTCTTAGCGGGAGGGCCCGGGGAGCAGTACTTC.

The gene calls are TRBV6-4 and TRBJ2-3; D perhaps matches TRBD2 (5 bases). The germline V gene has CDR1 MRHNA and CDR2 SNTAGT. V gave up 8 bases and J gave up 1 base, with 13 bases separating them. The CDR3 length is 14 residues. Here the CDR3 DNA reads TGTGCCAGCTCGCGAGAGGGCGGCACAGATACGCAGTATTTT. It codes for CASSREGGTDTQYF.

DNA for the CDR3: TGTGCCAGCAGCCTCCTGGGAGGGGAAGCTTTCTTT. This codes for CASSLLGGEAFF. This chain connects TRBV6-5 to TRBJ1-1; no definite D call. Trimming removed 6 bases from V and 8 bases from J, with 13 bases in between. This CDR3 has 12 residues. Germline CDR1 and CDR2: MNHEY and SVGAGI.

This clone occurred once. Additional DNA sequences in this sample encode the identical CDR3. The CDR3 loop is CASSLALDTQYF. CDR3 nucleotide sequence: TGTGCCAGCAGCTTGGCCCTAGATACGCAGTATTTT. The rearrangement uses TRBV5-6 and TRBJ2-3; no reliable D call. The CDR3 is 12 residues long. Germline loops: CDR1 SGHDT, CDR2 YYEEEE. Trimming pared 0 bases from V and 5 bases from J, leaving 4 bases between.

V gene TRBV19 combines with J gene TRBJ2-7, with 9 nucleotides matching TRBD1. The ends lost 3 bases at V and 7 bases at J; junction bases unmatched: 10. The CDR3 runs to 15 residues. The germline CDR1 and CDR2 sequences are LNHDA and SQIVND (reference sequence). CDR3 nucleotides: TGTGCCAGTAGTATCGGGACAGGGATAAAGAGGGAGCAGTACTTC. Amino acid sequence: CASSIGTGIKREQYF.

J is TRBJ1-3 and V is TRBV2; D possibly corresponds to TRBD1 (6 bases). Trimming removed 4 bases at V and 11 bases at J, with 21 bases between. The CDR3 length is 15 residues. Germline V lookup: CDR1 SNHLY, CDR2 FYNNEI. The CDR3 loop is CASSVDRPLFAPIYF. CDR3 nucleotides: TGTGCCAGCAGTGTAGACAGGCCACTTTTTGCACCCATATATTTT.

The rearrangement uses TRBV4-2 and TRBJ2-1; 9 positions agree with TRBD2. Looked up from germline, CDR1 is LGHNA and CDR2 is YNFKEQ. Trimming at V came to 0 bases and at J to 13 bases, leaving 4 bases not matched to a gene. The CDR3 runs 13 residues. In DNA form, the CDR3 reads TGTGCCAGCAGCCAAGACTTTAGCGGGGGACAGTTCTTC. This codes for CASSQDFSGGQFF.

This clone showed up just a few times. The chain is built from TRBV6-1 and TRBJ2-2; TRBD2 aligns across 16 bases. This CDR3 contains 15 residues. Germline values: CDR1 MNHNS, CDR2 SASEGT. J gave up 10 bases and V 4 bases, and 3 bases lay outside the gene matches. The CDR3 loop reads CASSGGLAGGPELFF. The CDR3, as DNA: TGTGCCAGCAGTGGGGGACTAGCGGGAGGGCCGGAGCTGTTTTTT.

This clone was counted between two and nine times. The rearrangement links TRBV19 to TRBJ1-3, with TRBD1 matching over 8 bases. The CDR3 is made up of 17 amino acids. The junction had 12 bases not matched to a gene; V was cut back by 6 bases and J by 2 bases. Germline lookup yields CDR1 LNHDA and CDR2 SQIVND (reference sequence). This CDR3 is CASSRDRGSLAGNTIYF. CDR3 coding DNA: TGTGCCAGTAGCCGAGACAGGGGCTCGCTAGCTGGAAACACCATATATTTT.

V is TRBV9 and J is TRBJ2-3; TRBD2 agrees at 8 bases. Trimming took 4 bases from V and 0 from J; bases not matched to a gene: 7. The CDR3 runs to 16 residues. Germline assignment: CDR1 SGDLS and CDR2 YYNGEE. The CDR3 DNA is TGTGCCAGCAGCAAGAGACTAGCGACTAGCACAGATACGCAGTATTTT. This codes for CASSKRLATSTDTQYF.

This clone was seen a single time. The gene calls are TRBV6-6 and TRBJ1-2, with TRBD1 identical over 8 bases. CDR1 and CDR2 (germline): MNHNY, SVGAGI (reference sequence). With 4 bases clipped from V and 6 bases from J, the junction kept 4 bases outside the gene matches. The CDR3 extends over 13 amino acids. The CDR3 protein is CASSSQGADGYTF. CDR3 in DNA: TGTGCCAGCAGTTCGCAGGGGGCTGATGGCTACACCTTC.

This rearrangement joins TRBV5-4 to TRBJ2-5; 9 nucleotides agree with TRBD1. Looked up from germline, CDR1 is SGHNT and CDR2 is YYREEE (reference sequence). With V trimmed by 4 bases and J by 5 bases, 6 bases remained unmatched. The CDR3 covers 14 residues. The CDR3 sequence: CASSLTGGLETQYF. The CDR3 bases are TGTGCCAGCAGCCTTACAGGGGGCTTGGAGACCCAGTACTTC.

This clone was picked up a small number of times. V and J are TRBV14 and TRBJ1-2; TRBD1 is a possible D gene (5 bases). The ends were cut back, 1 base at V and 2 bases at J, with 5 bases in the middle. The CDR3 runs 13 residues. CDR1 is SGHDN, CDR2 FVKESK, per germline. This chain's CDR3 is CASSQGQNYGYTF. The CDR3 DNA reads TGTGCCAGCAGCCAAGGACAGAACTATGGCTACACCTTC.

The genes are TRBV27 and TRBJ1-6; D call uncertain. CDR1 and CDR2 from the germline V gene are MNHEY and SMNVEV (reference sequence). The germline V and J ends were trimmed by 3 bases and 7 bases, with 16 bases remaining between them. The length of the CDR3 is 16 residues. The CDR3 region has the DNA TGTGCCAGCAGTTTGGATCGGTCGGCGGGGAATTCACCCCTCCACTTT. As protein: CASSLDRSAGNSPLHF.

This chain connects TRBV18 to TRBJ1-1; TRBD1 matches at 8 bases. V shed 5 bases, J shed 0 bases, and the junction held 5 bases outside the gene matches. The CDR3 sequence is 15 residues long. CDR1 and CDR2 (germline): KGHSH, LQKENI. CDR3 amino acids: CASSARTGMNTEAFF. CDR3 DNA: TGTGCCAGCTCAGCTAGGACAGGGATGAACACTGAAGCTTTCTTT.

V gene TRBV4-1 combines with J gene TRBJ2-7, with TRBD2 matching over 8 bases. The trim removed 4 bases at V and 7 bases at J, leaving 15 bases unmatched. The length of the CDR3 is 16 residues. Germline CDR1 reads MGHRA; CDR2 reads YSYEKL. The CDR3 loop reads CASSRGLGSGLGEQYF. The DNA for the CDR3 is TGCGCCAGCAGCCGCGGACTGGGTTCGGGACTAGGAGAGCAGTACTTC.

CDR3 DNA: TGCGCCAGCAGCCAAGGGTCGTCTGGGCGCTGGTATGAAAAACTGTTTTTT. This codes for CASSQGSSGRWYEKLFF. V is TRBV4-1 and J is TRBJ1-4; D is ambiguous. Germline V gene lookup returns CDR1 MGHRA and CDR2 YSYEKL. The ends were cut back, 1 base at V and 6 bases at J, with 18 bases in the middle. The CDR3 covers 17 residues.

The CDR3 here is CASSPRPQVYEQYF. The CDR3, as DNA: TGCGCCAGCTCTCCGCGCCCTCAAGTCTACGAGCAGTACTTC. The chain combines TRBV23-1 with TRBJ2-7; D is uncertain. TRBV23-1 is sorted into the ORF group, with uncertain function. The V end was cut by 8 bases, the J end by 3 bases, with 17 bases between. CDR3 length: 14 residues.

This chain joins TRBV14 and TRBJ1-1; D call uncertain. Germline lookup yields CDR1 SGHDN and CDR2 FVKESK. The V gene lost 6 bases and the J gene lost 4 bases, with 15 bases spanning the gap. The CDR3 has 14 residues. The DNA for the CDR3 is TGTGCCAGCAGATTAGGGTCCGGGAGCACTGAAGCTTTCTTT. It is translated as CASRLGSGSTEAFF.

This rearrangement joins TRBV28 to TRBJ1-5; the D is unclear. V lost 8 bases to trimming and J lost 0 bases, with 11 bases between them. The CDR3 spans 14 residues. Germline CDR1 reads MDHEN; CDR2 reads SYDVKM. Here the CDR3 reads CASGRAYSNQPQHF. The CDR3 DNA is TGTGCCAGCGGGCGGGCCTATAGCAATCAGCCCCAGCATTTT.

This clone appeared many times. This sequence joins TRBV13 and TRBJ1-1; D may be TRBD1 (6 bases). CDR1 is PRHDT and CDR2 is FYEKMQ in the germline V gene (reference sequence). This CDR3 has 15 residues. Trimming shortened V by 1 base and J by 6 bases, and 15 bases separated the two germline ends. CDR3 DNA: TGTGCCAGCAGCTTAGAAGGGGGTGAACCCCCTGAAGCTTTCTTT. Its translation: CASSLEGGEPPEAFF.

The J gene is TRBJ2-7, the V gene TRBV10-3, with TRBD2 matching over 10 bases. After removal of 4 bases from V and 0 bases from J, the junction contained 6 bases not matched to a gene. The germline gives CDR1 ENHRY, CDR2 SYGVKD. The CDR3 is 16 residues long. The CDR3 protein is CAISASLAGVSYEQYF. CDR3 in DNA: TGTGCCATCAGTGCTTCCCTAGCGGGAGTCTCCTACGAGCAGTACTTC.

This clone was detected a few times. V gene TRBV19 combines with J gene TRBJ1-5; D gene unclear. V was clipped by 4 bases and J by 5 bases, with 12 bases between them. CDR1 is LNHDA, CDR2 SQIVND, per germline (reference sequence). The CDR3 spans 14 residues. CDR3 amino acids: CASSTISRDQPQHF. The DNA of the CDR3 is TGTGCCAGTAGTACCATAAGCCGTGATCAGCCCCAGCATTTT.

This chain connects TRBV4-1 to TRBJ1-2, with 8 nucleotides matching TRBD1. Looked up from germline, CDR1 is MGHRA and CDR2 is YSYEKL. V lost 6 bases to trimming and J lost 4 bases; unmatched junction nucleotides: 13. The CDR3 length is 16 residues. The CDR3 DNA reads TGCGCCAGCAGGGGGGGCCCAACAGGGGGAGCCTATGGCTACACCTTC. Translating it yields CASRGGPTGGAYGYTF.

This clone was seen a handful of times. This rearrangement joins TRBV30 to TRBJ2-3; D is undetermined. CDR1 and CDR2 from the germline V gene are GTSNPN and SVGIG (reference sequence). This CDR3 is 13 amino acids long. The V and J ends lost 5 bases and 6 bases respectively, with 15 bases between them. The CDR3 here is CAWERRLADTQYF. The CDR3 DNA sequence: TGTGCCTGGGAGCGACGGTTGGCGGATACGCAGTATTTT.

V gene TRBV18 combines with J gene TRBJ1-4; a weak D match, TRBD1 (6 bases). V gave up 2 bases and J gave up 5 bases, with 9 bases separating them. There are 14 residues in the CDR3. Germline V gene sequence: CDR1 KGHSH, CDR2 LQKENI. The CDR3 is CASSPRQANEKLFF. CDR3 sequence (DNA): TGTGCCAGCTCACCAAGACAGGCCAATGAAAAACTGTTTTTT.

In DNA form, the CDR3 reads TGTGCCAGCAGTGACCCGCTGACTAGCGGGACTAGCACAGATACGCAGTATTTT. Its protein is CASSDPLTSGTSTDTQYF. V and J are TRBV25-1 and TRBJ2-3; 11 positions match TRBD2. V trimming: 3 bases; J trimming: 0 bases; junction bases outside the gene matches: 8. Germline loops: CDR1 MGHDK, CDR2 SYGVNS. The length of the CDR3 is 18 residues.

This sequence joins TRBV2 and TRBJ1-1; D unresolved. CDR3 size: 11 residues. Germline loops: CDR1 SNHLY, CDR2 FYNNEI. V dropped 11 bases and J dropped 2 bases, with 9 bases sitting between them. CDR3 amino acids: CAAQENTEAFF. The DNA of the CDR3 is TGTGCCGCTCAGGAAAACACTGAAGCTTTCTTT. Complete variable domain (other parts from reference TRBV2 and TRBJ1-1): EPEVTQTPSHQVTQMGQEVILRCVPISNHLYFYWYRQILGQKVEFLVSFYNNEISEKSEIFDDQFSVERPDGSNFTLKIRSTKLEDSAMYFCAAQENTEAFFGQGTRLTVV.

The chain is built from TRBV18 and TRBJ1-2; 9 bases are a match to TRBD1. This CDR3 region has 14 residues. CDR1 KGHSH and CDR2 LQKENI come from the germline V gene. Trimming cost V 4 bases and J 5 bases; bases outside gene matches: 5. This chain's CDR3 is CASSLRDRVYGYTF. The DNA of the CDR3 is TGTGCCAGCTCACTCCGGGACAGGGTATATGGCTACACCTTC. Full variable domain (missing parts from reference TRBV18 and TRBJ1-2): NAGVMQNPRHLVRRRGQEARLRCSPMKGHSHVYWYRQLPEEGLKFMVYLQKENIIDESGMPKERFSAEFPKEGPSILRIQQVVRGDSAAYFCASSLRDRVYGYTFGSGTRLTVV.